This T cell receptor (beta chain) was sequenced during a study of blood T cell repertoires in COVID-19. Germline V gene data show CDR1 as LNHDA and CDR2 as SQIVND (reference sequence). This CDR3 comprises 14 residues. Between the trimmed V and J ends, which lost 7 bases and 6 bases, there was a span of 18 bases. Sequencing used immunoSEQ multiplex PCR; TCRdb keeps in-frame clones, though not all of them. This table holds 300,000 to 350,000 clones, 87% found once. The receptor comes from a woman younger than 45 who had recovered from COVID-19. Sequencing was carried out using PBMCs or T cells enriched from blood (not recorded which). J is TRBJ1-1 and V is TRBV19, with D hard to call. The CDR3 nucleotides are TGTGCCAGTACCCGCTTTGGTAGGGAGGCTGAAGCTTTCTTT. Translating it yields CASTRFGREAEAFF. The variable domain in full, completed from reference TRBV19 and TRBJ1-1, reads DGGITQSPKYLFRKEGQNVTLSCEQNLNHDAMYWYRQDPGQGLRLIYYSQIVNDFQKGDIAEGYSVSREKKESFPLTVTSAQKNPTAFYLCASTRFGREAEAFFGQGTRLTVV.